This TCR beta chain was recovered during a study of blood T cell repertoires in COVID-19 (dated by TCRdb to the early 2020s). Context from the whole study: Collaborator samples came from the United States, Italy and Spain and covered acute and convalescent phases of COVID-19. The material from the prospective study consisted of cDNA or gDNA derived from T cells, B-cell-depleted T cells, or PBMCs. The dataset comprised deeply sampled blood TCRbeta repertoires from subjects exposed to, actively infected with, or recovered from COVID-19. The repertoires were released in a freely available public database intended as a resource for research on the immune response to SARS-CoV-2. Samples came from the ongoing ImmuneRACE study (first 160 participants) plus 1,254 subjects from 6 global collaborators. The sample metadata nearly always contained a de-identified subject ID, COVID-19 status, age in years and sex. Where available, HLA class I and class II types were taken from metadata supplied by the sample provider and were not determined by assay-based typing.

As concerns this clone: The target of this receptor is not known. Base qualities are not provided; no much larger clone lies one nucleotide away.

TCRbeta CDR3 regions were amplified from genomic DNA using the immunoSEQ Assay, a bias-controlled multiplex PCR. Turning to the authors' computational methods: Nucleated cell counts per sample were estimated from amplification of reference gene primers within the assay. Sequence reads were collapsed and filtered to measure the absolute abundance of every unique TCRbeta CDR3 rearrangement. Productive Simpson clonality was computed per sample as the square root of Simpson's diversity index over productive rearrangements. TCRdb retrieved this table from immuneACCESS and kept in-frame rearrangements only. Not all clones are present; in checked studies, unresolved V genes account for under half, and no reason is known for the remainder. V, J and clone size were drawn from that table, and D and trimming were deduced from the DNA. Across this sample there are roughly 65,000 clones, with nearly 80% seen only once. The biggest ten clones account for over 45% of the sample.

Whole blood was collected in K2EDTA tubes by collaborating institutions according to the institutions' own protocols. For TCRbeta analysis, collaborator samples were shipped as frozen whole blood, as isolated PBMCs, or as DNA extracted from either sample type. Summary of the overall study and its limitations: How much clinical and demographic metadata was included differed by source and by participant, and the metadata was provided uncurated.

The CDR3, cysteine through phenylalanine, is 14 amino acids long. Here the CDR3 DNA is all that survives: 42 bases in frame from base 1. The germline V gene (reference sequence) yields MNHNY for CDR1 and SVGAGI for CDR2. Trimming costs V 2 bases and J 4 bases, and their ends lie 12 bases apart. Sequencing was done on a sample of peripheral blood. The chain was built from TRBV6-6 and TRBJ2-7; a tentative D match to TRBD1 spans 5 bases. This sequence was found in a human donor in a cohort sampled during active COVID-19. The CDR3 in this case is CASSYEGAWYEQYF. In nucleotide form, the sequence is TGTGCCAGCAGTTACGAAGGGGCGTGGTACGAGCAGTACTTC.